This TCR beta chain was retrieved from a study of control samples from healthy donors and cancer patients. Only in-frame clones appear in the TCRdb table, and some are missing; sequencing was by immunoSEQ multiplex PCR. The top ten clones hold approximately 10% of a sample with some 130,000 clones, over 85% of them seen once. This TCR derives from a man younger than 40 in good health. The sequenced material came from blood.

CDR3 bases: TGCGCCAGCAGTGGTGTCAGGGGTTCCTACAATGAGCAGTTCTTC. Residues: CASSGVRGSYNEQFF. This chain uses TRBV10-1 with TRBJ2-1, with D possibly TRBD1 on 6 matching bases. Germline CDR1 is WNHNN and CDR2 is SYGVQD (reference sequence). The CDR3 contains 15 residues. Trimming shortened V by 4 bases and J by 1 base, and 11 bases separated the two germline ends.